This record looks at one T cell receptor beta chain sequence and its context. This record belongs to a study of CD8 T cells in Susac syndrome. The germline V gene encodes CDR1 SGHNT and CDR2 YYREEE (reference sequence). This CDR3 has 15 residues. V lost 3 bases, J lost 3 bases, and 8 bases stayed unmatched. TCR beta sequences were obtained from blood CD8+ and CD4+ T cells. Negative isolation was used for CD8+ and CD4+ T cells and FACS enrichment for TEMRA cells. Reverse transcription used about 0.5 to 1 ug RNA and random hexamers. MiXCR, run by TCRdb on the immunoSEQ multiplex PCR reads, gives a single entry per CDR3 protein. The repertoire has hundreds of thousands of distinct CDR3 sequences, around 89% of them found once; the top ten carry roughly 0.2%.

The sample comprised CD8+ T cells from PBMCs. The TCR originated in a human donor with multiple sclerosis. The V call is TRBV5-4, the J call TRBJ2-7; 8 bases are shared with TRBD2. CDR3 region: CASSSGAGVGYEQYF. The CDR3 DNA reads TGTGCCAGCAGCTCAGGAGCGGGAGTAGGCTACGAGCAGTACTTC.